A single sample gave rise to the 21 T cell receptor beta chains below, sequenced in a study of Ad26.COV2.S vaccination and SARS-CoV-2 variants. The treatment denotes: roughly 20 received Ad26.COV2.S at low or high dose, single or two shots; about five received placebo; per-sample allocation not given. Following the first vaccine or placebo injection, samples were taken on day 63. Here immunoSEQ multiplex PCR was the method, and the copy in TCRdb shows in-frame clones only, minus some. This repertoire shows hundreds of thousands of clones, 85% to 90% found once; its top ten account for 5%. The source was peripheral blood, collected in a trial of Ad26.COV2.S vaccine versus placebo. All receptors come from a person aged 18-65 years who received the Ad26.COV2.S COVID-19 vaccine or a placebo.

The chain uses TRBV5-4 and TRBJ1-6; possible D gene TRBD1, 6 bases. The CDR3 contains 16 residues. CDR1 is SGHNT, CDR2 YYREEE, per germline (reference sequence). V was pared by 4 bases and J by 3 bases, with 14 bases between. In DNA, the CDR3 is TGTGCCAGCAGCCAAGGGGGAGGGGGCTATAATTCACCCCTCCACTTT. Protein sequence: CASSQGGGGYNSPLHF.

The CDR3 loop reads CASSQASQNTGELFF. CDR3 sequence (DNA): TGCGCCAGCAGCCAAGCAAGTCAGAACACCGGGGAGCTGTTTTTT. The chain combines TRBV4-3 with TRBJ2-2; unclear D gene. From germline, CDR1 is LGHNA and CDR2 YSLEER. CDR3 size: 15 residues. The V end was cut by 1 base, the J end by 1 base, with 7 bases between.

The rearrangement joins TRBV9 to TRBJ2-3; the match to TRBD2 covers 9 bases. From germline, CDR1 is SGDLS and CDR2 YYNGEE. Germline trimming cut 7 bases from V and 2 bases from J; bases unmatched to any gene: 8. There are 15 residues in the CDR3. The CDR3 sequence: CASATASGATDTQYF. The CDR3 nucleotides are TGTGCCAGCGCGACGGCTAGCGGGGCCACAGATACGCAGTATTTT. The complete variable domain, with remaining parts taken from reference TRBV9 and TRBJ2-3, reads DSGVTQTPKHLITATGQRVTLRCSPRSGDLSVYWYQQSLDQGLQFLIQYYNGEERAKGNILERFSAQQFPDLHSELNLSSLELGDSALYFCASATASGATDTQYFGPGTRLTVL.

V is TRBV19 and J is TRBJ2-7, with a tentative D call TRBD2 (6 bases). The V gene's germline CDR1 is LNHDA and CDR2 SQIVND (reference sequence). The germline V and J ends were trimmed by 3 bases and 6 bases, with 12 bases remaining between them. The length of the CDR3 is 13 residues. For the CDR3, the DNA is TGTGCCAGTAGTATCGAGCCTAGCGCCGAGCAGTACTTC. Translated: CASSIEPSAEQYF. Full variable domain (outside the CDR3, taken from reference TRBV19 and TRBJ2-7): DGGITQSPKYLFRKEGQNVTLSCEQNLNHDAMYWYRQDPGQGLRLIYYSQIVNDFQKGDIAEGYSVSREKKESFPLTVTSAQKNPTAFYLCASSIEPSAEQYFGPGTRLTVT.

The chain couples TRBV5-1 to TRBJ2-5; maybe TRBD2 (6 bases). This CDR3 has 16 residues. Germline CDR1 is SGHRS and CDR2 is YFSETQ. Trimming left V 4 bases short and J 1 base short, with 17 bases between. DNA of the CDR3: TGCGCCAGCAGCACCCGCGGAGGGGCCATCCAAGAGACCCAGTACTTC. Translating it yields CASSTRGGAIQETQYF.

This clone turned up a few times. This chain joins TRBV4-1 and TRBJ1-3; D gene ambiguous. CDR3 length: 14 residues. Germline V gene lookup returns CDR1 MGHRA and CDR2 YSYEKL. Trimming removed 1 base from V and 4 bases from J, with 8 bases in between. The CDR3 here is CASSQGVFGNTIYF. The CDR3 DNA follows: TGCGCCAGCAGCCAAGGGGTATTCGGAAACACCATATATTTT.

The chain links TRBV19 to TRBJ1-2; TRBD1 might be the D (5 bases). The CDR3 is made up of 15 amino acids. Germline CDR1 is LNHDA and CDR2 is SQIVND (reference sequence). V gave up 3 bases and J gave up 3 bases, with 14 bases separating them. The CDR3 loop is CASSIDGTADYGYTF. In DNA, the CDR3 is TGTGCCAGTAGTATCGACGGGACGGCGGACTATGGCTACACCTTC. Using reference TRBV19 and TRBJ1-2 for the parts outside the CDR3, the full variable domain is DGGITQSPKYLFRKEGQNVTLSCEQNLNHDAMYWYRQDPGQGLRLIYYSQIVNDFQKGDIAEGYSVSREKKESFPLTVTSAQKNPTAFYLCASSIDGTADYGYTFGSGTRLTVV.

In DNA, the CDR3 is TGTGCCAGCAGCGTAGGTTCGGACAGTTGGCGGGATTACTCACCCCTCCACTTT. This codes for CASSVGSDSWRDYSPLHF. The chain couples TRBV9 to TRBJ1-6; D is possibly TRBD1 (6 bases). CDR3 length: 18 residues. The V end lost 0 bases, the J end lost 10 bases, and 23 bases lay between the germline ends. Germline CDR1 reads SGDLS; CDR2 reads YYNGEE.

The chain joins TRBV25-1 to TRBJ2-1; no reliable D call. V lost 9 bases and J 3 bases, leaving 9 bases between the germline ends. The germline CDR1 and CDR2 sequences are MGHDK and SYGVNS. The CDR3 is 12 residues long. CDR3: CASGRSYNEQFF. CDR3 coding DNA: TGTGCCAGTGGACGGAGCTACAATGAGCAGTTCTTC.

V is TRBV19 and J is TRBJ1-5; D is possibly TRBD1 (5 bases). CDR3 size: 13 residues. V was cut by 8 bases and J by 0 bases, with 8 bases left in between. Germline V lookup: CDR1 LNHDA, CDR2 SQIVND (reference sequence). The CDR3 loop reads CASCRDSNQPQHF. CDR3 nucleotides: TGTGCCAGTTGCAGGGATAGCAATCAGCCCCAGCATTTT.

This chain connects TRBV6-5 to TRBJ1-1, with a weak D call TRBD1 (5 bases). The CDR3 is 13 amino acids. Germline CDR1 MNHEY, CDR2 SVGAGI. V was clipped by 5 bases and J by 1 base, with 8 bases between them. In DNA form, the CDR3 reads TGTGCCAGCAGTAACACAGGGAACACTGAAGCTTTCTTT. As protein: CASSNTGNTEAFF.

V is TRBV5-4 and J is TRBJ2-6, with D perhaps matching TRBD2 (5 bases). V was clipped by 4 bases and J by 1 base, with 9 bases between them. Germline V lookup: CDR1 SGHNT, CDR2 YYREEE (reference sequence). This CDR3 comprises 15 residues. CDR3 residues: CASSPEGSGANVLTF. CDR3 DNA: TGTGCCAGCAGCCCCGAGGGATCTGGGGCCAACGTCCTGACTTTC.

This clone was found once. The V call is TRBV27, the J call TRBJ2-6; maybe TRBD1 (5 bases). V lost 3 bases and J 0 bases, leaving 12 bases between the germline ends. CDR3 length equals 17 residues. Germline CDR1 MNHEY, CDR2 SMNVEV (reference sequence). CDR3: CASSLLGVLSGANVLTF. Here the CDR3 DNA reads TGTGCCAGCAGTTTGCTAGGGGTCCTCTCTGGGGCCAACGTCCTGACTTTC.

A single count supports this clone. This sequence joins TRBV4-3 and TRBJ1-1; no clear D gene. This CDR3 contains 14 residues. V was clipped by 3 bases and J by 1 base, with 9 bases between them. From germline, CDR1 is LGHNA and CDR2 YSLEER. CDR3 in amino acids: CASSHEISNTEAFF. In DNA form, the CDR3 reads TGCGCCAGCAGCCACGAAATCTCGAACACTGAAGCTTTCTTT.

V gene TRBV5-1 combines with J gene TRBJ2-7, with 11 bases lining up with TRBD2. The CDR3 covers 15 residues. From germline, CDR1 is SGHRS and CDR2 YFSETQ. Trimming removed 5 bases from V and 0 bases from J; junction bases left unmatched: 4. CDR3 sequence reads: CASRPGTSGSYEQYF. CDR3 nucleotide sequence: TGCGCCAGCAGACCCGGGACTAGCGGCTCCTACGAGCAGTACTTC.

This chain connects TRBV18 to TRBJ1-1, with 8 bases that match TRBD1. Germline values: CDR1 KGHSH, CDR2 LQKENI. The J segment lost 6 bases and the V segment lost 0 bases, leaving 3 bases of the junction unmatched. There are 14 residues in the CDR3. In DNA, the CDR3 is TGTGCCAGCTCACCACCGGACAGGGTTTCTGAAGCTTTCTTT. This translates into CASSPPDRVSEAFF.

The chain uses TRBV5-1 and TRBJ2-2; D is possibly TRBD1 (7 bases). The V gene's germline CDR1 is SGHRS and CDR2 YFSETQ. The CDR3 loop spans 15 amino acids. V lost 4 bases and J lost 2, with 12 bases in between. CDR3 nucleotide sequence: TGCGCCAGCAGCCGGGGGACAGTTAACACCGGGGAGCTGTTTTTT. This sequence encodes CASSRGTVNTGELFF.

This chain links TRBV27 with TRBJ2-6; D gene ambiguous. The CDR3 has 15 amino acids. Trimming took off 5 bases at V and 1 base at J, with 9 bases between the two ends. Germline loops: CDR1 MNHEY, CDR2 SMNVEV (reference sequence). This CDR3 reads CASSPTTSGANVLTF. The DNA of the CDR3 is TGTGCCAGCAGTCCCACCACATCTGGGGCCAACGTCCTGACTTTC.

This clone was observed once. Here the CDR3 reads CASSLQGQGFEQYF. The CDR3 DNA sequence: TGTGCCAGCTCCCTCCAGGGACAGGGGTTCGAGCAGTACTTC. The gene calls are TRBV18 and TRBJ2-7, with TRBD1 matching over 10 bases. CDR1 KGHSH and CDR2 LQKENI come from the germline V gene. The CDR3 is 14 amino acids. Unmatched junction bases numbered 8, after V lost 6 bases and J lost 6 bases.

The chain couples TRBV10-3 to TRBJ2-1; D is unclear. The germline V gene encodes CDR1 ENHRY and CDR2 SYGVKD. The CDR3 runs to 12 residues. V dropped 3 bases and J dropped 5 bases, with 5 bases sitting between them. Here the CDR3 reads CAISDNNNEQFF. The CDR3 DNA reads TGTGCCATCAGTGATAATAACAATGAGCAGTTCTTC.

The chain recombines TRBV5-4 with TRBJ2-2, with 8 bases identical to TRBD2. The CDR3 is 16 amino acids. V dropped 4 bases and J dropped 0; count of bases not matched to a gene: 5. Germline V CDR1 and CDR2: SGHNT, YYREEE (reference sequence). As DNA, the CDR3 is TGTGCCAGCAGCAAACTAGCGGCCTCGAACACCGGGGAGCTGTTTTTT. Its translation is CASSKLAASNTGELFF.